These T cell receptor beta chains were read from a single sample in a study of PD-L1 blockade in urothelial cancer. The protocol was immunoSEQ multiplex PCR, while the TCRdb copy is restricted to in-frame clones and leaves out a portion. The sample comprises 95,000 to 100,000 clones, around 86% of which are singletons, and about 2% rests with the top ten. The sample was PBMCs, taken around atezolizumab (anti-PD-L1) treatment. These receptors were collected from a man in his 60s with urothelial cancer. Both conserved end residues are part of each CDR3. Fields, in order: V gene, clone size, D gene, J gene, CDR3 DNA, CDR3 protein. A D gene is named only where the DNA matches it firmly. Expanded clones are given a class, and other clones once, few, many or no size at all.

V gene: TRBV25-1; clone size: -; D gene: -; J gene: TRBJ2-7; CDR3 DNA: TGTGCCAGCAGTGACACAGGGAAAGGATACGAGCAGTACTTC; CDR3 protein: CASSDTGKGYEQYF
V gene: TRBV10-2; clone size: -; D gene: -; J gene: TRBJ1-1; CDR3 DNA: TGCGCCAGCAGCCTCGGACAGATATTT; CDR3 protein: CASSLGQIF
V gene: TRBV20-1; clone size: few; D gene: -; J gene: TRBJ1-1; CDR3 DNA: TGCAGTGGGTTCGTCGGGGTGGCTTTCTTT; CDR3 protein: CSGFVGVAFF
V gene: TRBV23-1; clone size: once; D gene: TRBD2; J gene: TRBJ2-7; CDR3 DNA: TGCGCCAGCAGTCCAGAGCGGGAGCGGGACGAGCAGTACTTC; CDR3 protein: CASSPERERDEQYF
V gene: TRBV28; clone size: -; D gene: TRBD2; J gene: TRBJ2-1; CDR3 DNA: TGTGCCAGCAGTGCCGGTAGCGGGGCCCTAAATGAGCAGTTCTTC; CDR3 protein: CASSAGSGALNEQFF
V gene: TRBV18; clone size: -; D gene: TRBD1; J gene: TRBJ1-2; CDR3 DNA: TGTGCCAGCTCACCTTCACAGGGGGGGTATGGCTACACCTTC; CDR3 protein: CASSPSQGGYGYTF
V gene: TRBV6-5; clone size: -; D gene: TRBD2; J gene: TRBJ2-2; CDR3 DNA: TGTGCCAGCGGGAGGGGTACCGGGGAGCTGTTTTTT; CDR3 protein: CASGRGTGELFF
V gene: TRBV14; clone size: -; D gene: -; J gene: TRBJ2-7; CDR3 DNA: TGTGCCAGCAGCCAGGCAGGGTTCCCCTACGAGCAGTACTTC; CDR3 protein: CASSQAGFPYEQYF
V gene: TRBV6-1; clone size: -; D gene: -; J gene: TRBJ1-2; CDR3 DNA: TGTGCCAGCAGTGAAGGTAAAGCGCGAAACTATGGCTACACCTTC; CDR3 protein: CASSEGKARNYGYTF
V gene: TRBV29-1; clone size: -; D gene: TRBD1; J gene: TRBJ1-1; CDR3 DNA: TGCAGCGTTGGCCCCACAGGGGGCACTGAAGCTTTCTTT; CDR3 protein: CSVGPTGGTEAFF
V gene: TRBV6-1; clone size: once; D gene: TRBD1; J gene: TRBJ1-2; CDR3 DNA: TGTGCCAGCAGTGTAACAGGGGCTAACTATGGCTACACCTTC; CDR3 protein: CASSVTGANYGYTF
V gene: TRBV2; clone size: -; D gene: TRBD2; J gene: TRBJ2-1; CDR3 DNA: TGTGCCAGCGGTTCCGGGAGGTACAATGAGCAGTTCTTC; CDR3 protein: CASGSGRYNEQFF
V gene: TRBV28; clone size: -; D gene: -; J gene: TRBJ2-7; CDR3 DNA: TGTGCCAGCAGTTTAGTCGCAGGGGCCGAGCAGTACTTC; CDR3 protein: CASSLVAGAEQYF
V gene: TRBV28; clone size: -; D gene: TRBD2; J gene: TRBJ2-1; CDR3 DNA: TGTGCCAGCAGTTGGACTAGCGGGAGCGATGAGCAGTTCTTC; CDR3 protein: CASSWTSGSDEQFF
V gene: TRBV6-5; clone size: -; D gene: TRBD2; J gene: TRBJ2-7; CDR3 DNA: TGTGCCAGCAGTTTTGGGGGGGTTGCGTACGAGCAGTACTTC; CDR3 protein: CASSFGGVAYEQYF
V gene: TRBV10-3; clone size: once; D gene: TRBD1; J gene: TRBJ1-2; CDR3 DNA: TGTGCCATCAGCGGACAGGGAGGCGGACTGATACTAGAACTATTTGGCTACACCTTC; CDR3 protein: CAISGQGGGLILELFGYTF